This T cell receptor beta chain was sequenced during a study of cytomegalovirus exposure and HLA in healthy donors. Findings of the study overall: Within an earlier analysis, most TCR beta V segments proved productive either about 90% or about 30% of the time. There were under 200 TCR beta chains listed as cytomegalovirus-associated. A later analysis appeared to link common viral pathogens to several of the most significant clusters.

PCR primers comprised 60 Vbeta and 13 Jbeta primers. The data were produced by immunoSEQ multiplex PCR, yet TCRdb's version contains in-frame clones alone and is incomplete. Of 90,000 to 130,000 clones in the sample, 55% to 65% were seen once. At sampling all donors were nominally healthy, likely with unrecorded immune exposures. As for this clone: The antigen is undetermined.

V dropped 8 bases and J dropped 1; count of bases not matched to a gene: 20. CDR3 length: 19 amino acids. Germline CDR1 reads KGHSH; CDR2 reads LQKENI. Sequences were obtained from PBMCs. The origin of this receptor is a young woman in good health and CMV-seronegative. The chain links TRBV18 to TRBJ1-1; 9 bases are a match to TRBD1. CDR3 region: CASRLWGADRGAANTEAFF. CDR3 nucleotides: TGTGCCAGCAGACTGTGGGGCGCGGACAGGGGAGCCGCGAACACTGAAGCTTTCTTT.